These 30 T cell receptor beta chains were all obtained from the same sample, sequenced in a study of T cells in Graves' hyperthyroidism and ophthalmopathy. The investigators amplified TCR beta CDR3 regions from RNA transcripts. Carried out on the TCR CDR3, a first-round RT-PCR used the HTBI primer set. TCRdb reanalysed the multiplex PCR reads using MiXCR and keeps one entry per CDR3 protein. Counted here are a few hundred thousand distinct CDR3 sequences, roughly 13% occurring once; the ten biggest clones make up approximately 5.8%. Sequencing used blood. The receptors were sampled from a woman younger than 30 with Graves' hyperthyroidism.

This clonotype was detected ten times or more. CDR3 region: CASSFNSGYGYTF. CDR3 DNA sequence: TGTGCCAGCAGCTTCAATTCAGGCTATGGCTACACCTTC. The chain couples TRBV5-5 to TRBJ1-2; D gene ambiguous. Germline V gene sequence: CDR1 SGHKS, CDR2 YYEKEE (reference sequence). V lost 2 bases and J 4 bases, leaving 9 bases between the germline ends. The CDR3 runs to 13 residues.

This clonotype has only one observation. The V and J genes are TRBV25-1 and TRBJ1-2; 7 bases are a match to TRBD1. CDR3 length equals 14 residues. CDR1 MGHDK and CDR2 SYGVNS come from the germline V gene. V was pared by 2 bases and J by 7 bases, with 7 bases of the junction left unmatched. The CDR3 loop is CASSEPRDSRGYTF. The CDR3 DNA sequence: TGTGCCAGCAGTGAACCCCGGGACAGTCGTGGCTACACCTTC.

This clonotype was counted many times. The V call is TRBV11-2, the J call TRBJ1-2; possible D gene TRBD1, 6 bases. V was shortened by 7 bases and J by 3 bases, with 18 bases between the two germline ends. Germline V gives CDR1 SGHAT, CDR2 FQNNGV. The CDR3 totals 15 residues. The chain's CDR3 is CASNPIGGRDYGYTF. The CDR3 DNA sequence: TGTGCCAGCAACCCGATTGGGGGGCGAGACTATGGCTACACCTTC.

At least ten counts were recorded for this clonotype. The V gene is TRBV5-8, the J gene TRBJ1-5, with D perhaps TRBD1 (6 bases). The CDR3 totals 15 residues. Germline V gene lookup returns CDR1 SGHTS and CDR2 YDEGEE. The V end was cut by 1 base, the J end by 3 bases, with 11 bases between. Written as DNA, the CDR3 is TGTGCCAGCAGCTTGTTGCCAGGGGACAATCAGCCCCAGCATTTT. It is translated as CASSLLPGDNQPQHF. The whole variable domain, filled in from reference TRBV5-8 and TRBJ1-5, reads EAGVTQSPTHLIKTRGQQATLRCSPISGHTSVYWYQQALGLGLQFLLWYDEGEERNRGNFPPRFSGRQFPNYSSELNVNALELEDSALYLCASSLLPGDNQPQHFGDGTRLSIL.

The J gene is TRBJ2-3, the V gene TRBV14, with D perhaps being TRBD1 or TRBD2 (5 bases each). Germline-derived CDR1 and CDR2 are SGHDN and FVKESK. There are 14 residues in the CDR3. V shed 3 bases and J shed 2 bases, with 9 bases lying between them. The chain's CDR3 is CASSQVGDTDTQYF. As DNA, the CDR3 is TGTGCCAGCAGCCAGGTGGGGGACACAGATACGCAGTATTTT.

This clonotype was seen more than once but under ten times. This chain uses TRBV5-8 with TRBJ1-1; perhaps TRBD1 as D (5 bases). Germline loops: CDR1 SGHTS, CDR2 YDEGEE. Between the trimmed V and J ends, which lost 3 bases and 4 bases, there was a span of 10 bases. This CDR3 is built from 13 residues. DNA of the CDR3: TGTGCCAGCAGCTGGGGGGAGGGCACTGAAGCTTTCTTT. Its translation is CASSWGEGTEAFF.

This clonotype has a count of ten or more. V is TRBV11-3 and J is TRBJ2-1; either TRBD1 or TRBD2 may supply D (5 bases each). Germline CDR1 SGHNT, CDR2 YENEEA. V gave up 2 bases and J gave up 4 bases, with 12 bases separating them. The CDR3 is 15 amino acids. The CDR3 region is CASSLFGTNYNEQFF. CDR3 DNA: TGTGCCAGCAGCTTATTCGGGACGAATTACAATGAGCAGTTCTTC.

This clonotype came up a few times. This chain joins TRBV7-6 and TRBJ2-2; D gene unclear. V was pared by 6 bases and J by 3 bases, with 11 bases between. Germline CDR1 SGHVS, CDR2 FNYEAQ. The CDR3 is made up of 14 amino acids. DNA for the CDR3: TGTGCCAGCAGTGTCATTTCCCACACCGGGGAGCTGTTTTTT. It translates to CASSVISHTGELFF.

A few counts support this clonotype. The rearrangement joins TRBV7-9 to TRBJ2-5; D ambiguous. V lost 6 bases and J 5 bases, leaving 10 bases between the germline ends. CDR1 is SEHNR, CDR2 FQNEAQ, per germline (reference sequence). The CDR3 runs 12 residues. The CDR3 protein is CASRPLGETQYF. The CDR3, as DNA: TGTGCCAGCAGGCCTCTTGGGGAGACCCAGTACTTC.

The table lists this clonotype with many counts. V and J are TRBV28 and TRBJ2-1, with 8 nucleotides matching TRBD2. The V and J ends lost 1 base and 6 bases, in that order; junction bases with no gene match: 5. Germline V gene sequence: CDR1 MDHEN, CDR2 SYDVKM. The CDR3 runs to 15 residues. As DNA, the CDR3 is TGTGCCAGCAGTTTATACGGGAGGGCCGGCAATGAGCAGTTCTTC. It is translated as CASSLYGRAGNEQFF.

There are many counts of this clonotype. CDR3 sequence: CASNPGGGHASNYGYTF. CDR3 sequence (DNA): TGTGCCAGCAATCCGGGTGGGGGGCACGCTTCTAACTATGGCTACACCTTC. The chain couples TRBV6-1 to TRBJ1-2, with D perhaps TRBD1 (6 bases). Germline loops: CDR1 MNHNS, CDR2 SASEGT. This CDR3 is 17 amino acids long. Trimming left V 7 bases short and J 0 bases short, with 21 bases between.

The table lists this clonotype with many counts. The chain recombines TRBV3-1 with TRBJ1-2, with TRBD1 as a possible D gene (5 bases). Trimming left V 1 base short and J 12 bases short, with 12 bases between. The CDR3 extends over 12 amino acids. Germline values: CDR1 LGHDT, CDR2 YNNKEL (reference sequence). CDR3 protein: CASSQVGESNTF. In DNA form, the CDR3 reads TGTGCCAGCAGCCAAGTGGGGGAGTCAAACACCTTC.

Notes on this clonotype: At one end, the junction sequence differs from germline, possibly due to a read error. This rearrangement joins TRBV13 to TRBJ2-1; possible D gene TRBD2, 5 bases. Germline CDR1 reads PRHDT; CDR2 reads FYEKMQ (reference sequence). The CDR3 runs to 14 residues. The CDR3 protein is CASGVGSSYNERFF. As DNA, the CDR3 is TGTGCCAGCGGTGTAGGGAGCTCCTACAATGAGCGGTTCTTC.

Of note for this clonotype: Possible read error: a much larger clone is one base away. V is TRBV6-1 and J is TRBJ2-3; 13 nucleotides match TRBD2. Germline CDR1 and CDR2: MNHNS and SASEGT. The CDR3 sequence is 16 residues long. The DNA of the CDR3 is TGTGTCAGCAGTCCTCCGGGACTAGCGGGATCCGATACGCAGTATTTT. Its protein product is CVSSPPGLAGSDTQYF.

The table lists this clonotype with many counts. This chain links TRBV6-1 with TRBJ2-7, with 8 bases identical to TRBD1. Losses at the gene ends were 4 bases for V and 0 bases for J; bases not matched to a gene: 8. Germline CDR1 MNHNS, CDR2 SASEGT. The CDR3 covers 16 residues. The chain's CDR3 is CASSGTGTHSSYEQYF. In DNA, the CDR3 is TGTGCCAGCAGTGGGACAGGGACCCACAGCTCCTACGAGCAGTACTTC.

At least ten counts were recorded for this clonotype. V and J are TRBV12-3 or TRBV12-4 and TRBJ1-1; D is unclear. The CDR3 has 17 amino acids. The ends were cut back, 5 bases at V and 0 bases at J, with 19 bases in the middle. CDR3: CASSPHWGELMNTEAFF. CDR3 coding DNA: TGTGCCAGCAGTCCCCATTGGGGAGAACTCATGAACACTGAAGCTTTCTTT.

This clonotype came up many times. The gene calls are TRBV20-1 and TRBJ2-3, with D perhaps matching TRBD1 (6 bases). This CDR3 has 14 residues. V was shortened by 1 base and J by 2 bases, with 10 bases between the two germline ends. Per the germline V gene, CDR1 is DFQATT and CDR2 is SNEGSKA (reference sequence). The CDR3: CSARVTGNTDTQYF. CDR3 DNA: TGCAGTGCTAGAGTTACAGGGAACACAGATACGCAGTATTTT.

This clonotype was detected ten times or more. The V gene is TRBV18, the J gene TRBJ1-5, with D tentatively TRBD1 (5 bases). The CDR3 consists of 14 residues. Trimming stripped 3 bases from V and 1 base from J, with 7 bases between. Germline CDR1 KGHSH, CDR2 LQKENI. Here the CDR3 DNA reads TGTGCCAGCTCACCGGGACCCAGCAATCAGCCCCAGCATTTT. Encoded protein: CASSPGPSNQPQHF.

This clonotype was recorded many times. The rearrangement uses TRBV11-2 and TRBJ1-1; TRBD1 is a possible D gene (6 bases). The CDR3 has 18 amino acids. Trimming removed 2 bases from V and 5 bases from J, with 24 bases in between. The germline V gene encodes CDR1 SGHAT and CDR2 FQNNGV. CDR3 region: CASSLWSNRASVRTEAFF. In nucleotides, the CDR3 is TGTGCCAGCAGCTTATGGTCCAACAGGGCATCGGTGAGGACTGAAGCTTTCTTT.

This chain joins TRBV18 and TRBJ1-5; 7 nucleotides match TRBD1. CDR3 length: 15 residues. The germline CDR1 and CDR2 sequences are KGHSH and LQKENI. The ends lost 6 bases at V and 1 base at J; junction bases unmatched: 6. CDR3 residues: CASSREGASNQPQHF. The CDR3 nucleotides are TGTGCCAGCTCGCGCGAGGGGGCAAGCAATCAGCCCCAGCATTTT.

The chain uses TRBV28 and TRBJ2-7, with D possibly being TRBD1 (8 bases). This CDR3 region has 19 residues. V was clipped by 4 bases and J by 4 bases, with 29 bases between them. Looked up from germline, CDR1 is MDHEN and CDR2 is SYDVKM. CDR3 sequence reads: CASSSLIFGQGGSRYEQYF. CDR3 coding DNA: TGTGCCAGCAGTTCCCTCATTTTTGGACAGGGAGGGAGTCGGTACGAGCAGTACTTC.

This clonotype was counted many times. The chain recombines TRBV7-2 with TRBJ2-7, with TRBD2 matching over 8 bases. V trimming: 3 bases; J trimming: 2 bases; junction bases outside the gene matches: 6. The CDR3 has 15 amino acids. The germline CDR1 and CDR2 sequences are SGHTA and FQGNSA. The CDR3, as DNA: TGTGCCAGCAGCTTCAGCGGGAGAGTAGCCTACGAGCAGTACTTC. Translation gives CASSFSGRVAYEQYF.

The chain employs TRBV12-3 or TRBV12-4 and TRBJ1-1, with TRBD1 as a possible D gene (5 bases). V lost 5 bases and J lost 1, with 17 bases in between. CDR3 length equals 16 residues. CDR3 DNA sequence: TGTGCCAGCAGTGCCTTAATAGGACACCAGAACACTGAAGCTTTCTTT. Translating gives CASSALIGHQNTEAFF.

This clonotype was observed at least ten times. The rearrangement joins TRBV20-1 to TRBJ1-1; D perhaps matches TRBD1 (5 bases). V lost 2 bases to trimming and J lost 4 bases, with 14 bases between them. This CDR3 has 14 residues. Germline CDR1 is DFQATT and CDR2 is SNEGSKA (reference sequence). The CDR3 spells CSARYQGPATEAFF. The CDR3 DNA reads TGCAGTGCTAGATACCAGGGACCGGCCACTGAAGCTTTCTTT.

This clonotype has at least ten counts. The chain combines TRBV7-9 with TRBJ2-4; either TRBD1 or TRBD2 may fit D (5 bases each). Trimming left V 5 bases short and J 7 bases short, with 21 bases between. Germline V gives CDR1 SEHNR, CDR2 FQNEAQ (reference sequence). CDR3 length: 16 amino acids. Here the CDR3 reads CASSHGTTSSNNIQYF. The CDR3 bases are TGTGCCAGCAGCCACGGGACCACGTCTTCGAATAACATTCAGTACTTC.

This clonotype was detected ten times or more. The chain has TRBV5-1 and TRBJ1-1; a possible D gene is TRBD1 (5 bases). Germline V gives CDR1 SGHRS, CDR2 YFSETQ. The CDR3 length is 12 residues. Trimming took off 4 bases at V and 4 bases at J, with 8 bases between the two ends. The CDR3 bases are TGCGCCAGCAGCCGAGGGGCCACTGAAGCTTTCTTT. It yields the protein CASSRGATEAFF.

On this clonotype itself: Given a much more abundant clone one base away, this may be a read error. For the CDR3, the DNA is TGTGCCGGCAGTTTAGAGGCGACTAGCTCATGTCACTTC. This translates into CAGSLEATSSCHF. The rearrangement uses TRBV12-3 or TRBV12-4 and TRBJ2-5, with 7 bases identical to TRBD2. The CDR3 is made up of 13 amino acids.

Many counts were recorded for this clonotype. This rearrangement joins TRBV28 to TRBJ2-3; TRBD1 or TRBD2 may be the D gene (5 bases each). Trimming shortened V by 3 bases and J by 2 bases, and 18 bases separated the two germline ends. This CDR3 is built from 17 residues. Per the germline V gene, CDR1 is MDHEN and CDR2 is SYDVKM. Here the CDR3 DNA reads TGTGCCAGCAGTTTGTCTTTTAGGGGACGAGACACAGATACGCAGTATTTT. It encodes CASSLSFRGRDTDTQYF.

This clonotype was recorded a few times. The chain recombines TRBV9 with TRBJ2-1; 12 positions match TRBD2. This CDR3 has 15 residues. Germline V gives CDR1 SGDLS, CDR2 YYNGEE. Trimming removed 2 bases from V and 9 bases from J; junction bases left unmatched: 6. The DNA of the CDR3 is TGTGCCAGCAGCGTGACTAGCGGGAGCAGTACTGAGCAGTTCTTC. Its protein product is CASSVTSGSSTEQFF.

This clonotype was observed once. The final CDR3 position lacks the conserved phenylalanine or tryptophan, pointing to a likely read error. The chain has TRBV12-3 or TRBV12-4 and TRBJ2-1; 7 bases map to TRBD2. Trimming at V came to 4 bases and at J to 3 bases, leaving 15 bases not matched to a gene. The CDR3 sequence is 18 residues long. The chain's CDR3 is CASSSGPPGGSLYNEQFL. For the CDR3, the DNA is TGTGCCAGCAGTTCTGGCCCCCCTGGCGGGAGTCTCTACAATGAGCAGTTCCTC.